The 10 T cell receptor beta chains below all came from one sample that was sequenced in a study of neurological immune-mediated disorders. TCRdb fed the 5' RACE reads into MiXCR, producing one record per CDR3 protein. This sample has 45,000 to 65,000 distinct CDR3 sequences, with 4% to 5.5% found just once. The source material was PBMCs. The receptors come from a man aged 50 to 59 with multiple sclerosis.

The table lists this clonotype with many counts. Germline is not matched at one junction end, which may reflect a read error. The chain has TRBV28 and TRBJ1-6; D remains ambiguous. Germline values: CDR1 MDHEN, CDR2 SYDVKM. The CDR3 consists of 14 residues. In DNA form, the CDR3 reads TGTGCCAGCAGTTTAGGGGAGATTAATTCACCCCTCAACTTT. Translated, it gives CASSLGEINSPLNF.

This clonotype was observed many times. The J gene is TRBJ2-7, the V gene TRBV27, with D perhaps being TRBD1 or TRBD2 (5 bases each). The CDR3 has 14 amino acids. Germline loops: CDR1 MNHEY, CDR2 SMNVEV (reference sequence). V was pared by 3 bases and J by 9 bases, with 18 bases between. The CDR3: CASSFRDRTWGQYF. As DNA, the CDR3 is TGTGCCAGCAGTTTTCGGGACCGAACATGGGGGCAGTACTTC.

This clonotype occurred many times. The chain combines TRBV5-1 with TRBJ2-1, with 8 bases identical to TRBD1. J lost 2 bases, V lost 3 bases, and 4 bases had no gene match. Germline V gene lookup returns CDR1 SGHRS and CDR2 YFSETQ. This CDR3 comprises 15 residues. The CDR3 spells CASSSDRAPYNEQFF. The CDR3 nucleotides are TGCGCCAGCAGCTCGGACAGGGCGCCCTACAATGAGCAGTTCTTC. Filled out from reference TRBV5-1 and TRBJ2-1, the complete variable domain reads KAGVTQTPRYLIKTRGQQVTLSCSPISGHRSVSWYQQTPGQGLQFLFEYFSETQRNKGNFPGRFSGRQFSNSRSEMNVSTLELGDSALYLCASSSDRAPYNEQFFGPGTRLTVL.

This clonotype was observed many times. The genes are TRBV5-1 and TRBJ2-2; D perhaps matches TRBD2 (5 bases). The germline V gene encodes CDR1 SGHRS and CDR2 YFSETQ. This CDR3 is 15 amino acids long. The V end lost 0 bases, the J end lost 4 bases, and 10 bases lay between the germline ends. CDR3 residues: CASSLARAGTGELFF. CDR3 coding DNA: TGCGCCAGCAGCTTGGCCCGGGCGGGCACCGGGGAGCTGTTTTTT.

This clonotype was counted at least ten times. The chain carries TRBV2 and TRBJ2-2; D perhaps matches TRBD1 (5 bases). Trimming left V 7 bases short and J 8 bases short, with 26 bases between. The CDR3 contains 17 residues. CDR1 SNHLY and CDR2 FYNNEI come from the germline V gene. Written as DNA, the CDR3 is TGTGCCAGCACTCGAAGGGGATCGGAGAGAACATTGGGGGAGCTGTTTTTT. Encoded protein: CASTRRGSERTLGELFF.

There are many counts of this clonotype. The chain is built from TRBV6-5 and TRBJ2-7, with 7 bases matching TRBD1. The germline CDR1 and CDR2 sequences are MNHEY and SVGAGI. The CDR3 has 14 amino acids. Unmatched junction bases numbered 5, after V lost 2 bases and J lost 4 bases. The CDR3, as DNA: TGTGCCAGCAGTTACAGGGGGCTCGCGTACGAGCAGTACTTC. Translating gives CASSYRGLAYEQYF.

This clonotype was seen many times. This chain joins TRBV20-1 and TRBJ2-7; possible D gene TRBD1, 6 bases. The ends were cut back, 5 bases at V and 4 bases at J, with 15 bases in the middle. The CDR3 has 13 residues. From germline, CDR1 is DFQATT and CDR2 SNEGSKA (reference sequence). The CDR3 DNA reads TGCAGTGCTCCTGACAGGAGATTATACGAGCAGTACTTC. Its protein is CSAPDRRLYEQYF.

This clonotype was seen many times. This chain uses TRBV7-6 with TRBJ2-5, with a tentative D call TRBD1 (5 bases). The CDR3 spans 14 residues. V was clipped by 0 bases and J by 5 bases, with 10 bases between them. The germline CDR1 and CDR2 sequences are SGHVS and FNYEAQ. Here the CDR3 reads CASSLASPGETQYF. In DNA form, the CDR3 reads TGTGCCAGCAGCTTAGCCTCACCAGGGGAGACCCAGTACTTC.

By frequency in the sample, this clonotype is large. This chain joins TRBV11-2 and TRBJ2-5; D unresolved. The CDR3 is made up of 12 amino acids. Per the germline V gene, CDR1 is SGHAT and CDR2 is FQNNGV. V was trimmed by 8 bases and J by 3 bases, leaving 10 bases between them. This CDR3 reads CASVGREETQYF. The CDR3 bases are TGTGCCAGCGTCGGCAGAGAAGAGACCCAGTACTTC.

This clonotype was seen ten or more times. This chain joins TRBV7-9 and TRBJ2-3; D gene ambiguous. V was trimmed by 4 bases and J by 6 bases, leaving 17 bases between them. This CDR3 has 15 amino acids. Germline loops: CDR1 SEHNR, CDR2 FQNEAQ (reference sequence). CDR3 region: CASSSLPLLGDTQYF. CDR3 nucleotides: TGTGCCAGCAGCTCCTTACCCCTTCTAGGGGATACGCAGTATTTT. Supplemented by reference TRBV7-9 and TRBJ2-3, the full variable domain reads DTGVSQNPRHKITKRGQNVTFRCDPISEHNRLYWYRQTLGQGPEFLTYFQNEAQLEKSRLLSDRFSAERPKGSFSTLEIQRTEQGDSAMYLCASSSLPLLGDTQYFGPGTRLTVL.